The present TCR beta chain was sequenced within a study of identical twins. The CDR3 contains 10 residues. V gave up 5 bases and J gave up 6 bases, with 4 bases separating them. Germline CDR1 is SEHNR and CDR2 is FQNEAQ (reference sequence). Note on this clonotype: The antigen is undetermined.

Study-level findings and limits: Rather than following the same donors, the conclusions depended on cross-sectional statistical analysis.

TCRdb analysed the 5' RACE reads with MiXCR anew, one entry per CDR3 protein. The repertoire holds about 720,000 distinct CDR3 sequences, about 20% seen once, with approximately 14% in the top ten. The sample also formed part of further work on T cells expressing NK-cell markers. From that report: Eight donors were sequenced, of whom seven were HCMV-seropositive, while the remaining one was HCMV-seronegative. Nothing established the HCMV specificity of expanded NKG2C+ T cell clones.

The genes are TRBV7-9 and TRBJ1-1; D gene unclear. This TCR was recovered from a woman aged 18-29 years in good health. Material: PBMCs. DNA of the CDR3: TGTGCCAGCAGCGGGGCTGAAGCTTTCTTT. Translating gives CASSGAEAFF.